The 21 T cell receptor beta chains reported below all come from one sample, sequenced in a study of blood T cell repertoires in COVID-19. TCRdb's table, derived via immunoSEQ multiplex PCR, lists solely in-frame clones and lacks some. This table holds roughly 150,000 clones, around 80% found once. The sample was peripheral blood. These receptors all stem from a woman aged 45-65 years with acute or convalescent COVID-19.

The sample holds a few counts of this clone. This rearrangement joins TRBV3-1 (or the pseudogene TRBV3-2) to TRBJ1-2; a weak D match, TRBD1 (5 bases). This CDR3 region has 13 residues. The V end was cut by 1 base, the J end by 5 bases, with 8 bases between. Germline V gene sequence: CDR1 LGHDT, CDR2 YNNKEL (reference sequence). CDR3 in DNA: TGTGCCAGCAGCCAAGTGGAGGGGTATGGCTACACCTTC. This codes for CASSQVEGYGYTF.

The chain recombines TRBV7-9 with TRBJ2-7, with 7 bases that match TRBD2. Germline CDR1 reads SEHNR; CDR2 reads FQNEAQ (reference sequence). The CDR3 has 15 amino acids. V was clipped by 4 bases and J by 6 bases; unmatched bases: 12. The DNA for the CDR3 is TGTGCCAGCAGCTCGGTGGGGGAGGGCCAAAGCGAGCAGTACTTC. It translates to CASSSVGEGQSEQYF. Drawing the rest from reference TRBV7-9 and TRBJ2-7, the complete variable domain is DTGVSQNPRHKITKRGQNVTFRCDPISEHNRLYWYRQTLGQGPEFLTYFQNEAQLEKSRLLSDRFSAERPKGSFSTLEIQRTEQGDSAMYLCASSSVGEGQSEQYFGPGTRLTVT.

The chain joins TRBV27 to TRBJ1-2, with D possibly matching TRBD1 (6 bases). V lost 6 bases and J lost 3, with 14 bases in between. CDR3 size: 14 residues. Looked up from germline, CDR1 is MNHEY and CDR2 is SMNVEV (reference sequence). This CDR3 reads CASSPGQSYYGYTF. DNA for the CDR3: TGTGCCAGCAGCCCCGGACAGAGTTACTATGGCTACACCTTC.

V is TRBV11-2 and J is TRBJ2-3, with 7 bases aligning to TRBD2. The CDR3 covers 16 residues. The ends lost 5 bases at V and 1 base at J; junction bases unmatched: 9. The V gene's germline CDR1 is SGHAT and CDR2 FQNNGV. The CDR3 coding sequence is TGTGCCAGCAGCGCTGGGGGGAGCGGGGGCACAGATACGCAGTATTTT. Its protein product is CASSAGGSGGTDTQYF.

This clone has a single count. The V call is TRBV5-6, the J call TRBJ1-5; 9 bases are a match to TRBD1. The CDR3 sequence is 15 residues long. Trimming removed 3 bases from V and 5 bases from J; junction bases left unmatched: 6. Germline lookup yields CDR1 SGHDT and CDR2 YYEEEE. CDR3 loop: CASSSHGTGYQPQHF. In DNA form, the CDR3 reads TGTGCCAGCAGCTCGCACGGGACAGGGTATCAGCCCCAGCATTTT.

J is TRBJ2-1 and V is TRBV7-9, with 10 nucleotides matching TRBD2. V lost 3 bases to trimming and J lost 3 bases; unmatched junction nucleotides: 5. The CDR3 runs to 16 residues. Germline V gene lookup returns CDR1 SEHNR and CDR2 FQNEAQ (reference sequence). The CDR3 DNA sequence: TGTGCCAGCAGCTTGAGCTCTAGCGGGAGCTACAATGAGCAGTTCTTC. Translating it yields CASSLSSSGSYNEQFF.

V gene TRBV28 combines with J gene TRBJ2-5, with 7 nucleotides matching TRBD1. The J segment lost 0 bases and the V segment lost 5 bases, leaving 9 bases of the junction unmatched. The CDR3 contains 16 residues. Germline V gives CDR1 MDHEN, CDR2 SYDVKM. The CDR3 coding sequence is TGTGCCAGCAGTCTAACCCGGGACAGAAACCAAGAGACCCAGTACTTC. The encoded protein is CASSLTRDRNQETQYF.

The chain links TRBV29-1 to TRBJ1-5, with a weak D call TRBD1 (6 bases). The CDR3 totals 13 residues. CDR1 is SQVTM and CDR2 is ANQGSEA in the germline V gene. The V end lost 6 bases, the J end lost 3 bases, and 12 bases lay between the germline ends. CDR3 protein: CSVRGQPNQPQHF. Written as DNA, the CDR3 is TGCAGCGTCCGCGGACAGCCCAATCAGCCCCAGCATTTT.

The chain links TRBV9 to TRBJ1-2; 8 nucleotides match TRBD1. V shed 1 base, J shed 6 bases, and the junction held 8 bases outside the gene matches. The CDR3 has 15 amino acids. Germline-derived CDR1 and CDR2 are SGDLS and YYNGEE. The CDR3 loop reads CASSVRQGATNGYTF. Written as DNA, the CDR3 is TGTGCCAGCAGCGTAAGGCAGGGGGCAACCAATGGCTACACCTTC.

DNA for the CDR3: TGTGCCAGCAGCGACAGGGGGAAAGGTGAAAACACCATATATTTT. Translation: CASSDRGKGENTIYF. The V call is TRBV6-2 or TRBV6-3, the J call TRBJ1-3; 9 nucleotides align to TRBD1. The V segment lost 6 bases and the J segment 6 bases; nucleotides outside the gene matches: 9. The CDR3 has 15 residues. Germline CDR1 MNHEY, CDR2 SVGEGT.

This chain uses TRBV5-1 with TRBJ2-3; TRBD1 matches 10 bases. V lost 4 bases to trimming and J lost 2 bases; unmatched junction nucleotides: 7. The CDR3 runs to 16 residues. Germline V gene sequence: CDR1 SGHRS, CDR2 YFSETQ. In nucleotides, the CDR3 is TGCGCCAGCAGCCTACTGGGACAGGGGTCCACAGATACGCAGTATTTT. Protein sequence: CASSLLGQGSTDTQYF. The full variable domain, in which reference TRBV5-1 and TRBJ2-3 provide the parts outside the CDR3, is KAGVTQTPRYLIKTRGQQVTLSCSPISGHRSVSWYQQTPGQGLQFLFEYFSETQRNKGNFPGRFSGRQFSNSRSEMNVSTLELGDSALYLCASSLLGQGSTDTQYFGPGTRLTVL.

The rearrangement uses TRBV3-1 (or the pseudogene TRBV3-2) and TRBJ2-3; 8 nucleotides align to TRBD2. The germline V gene encodes CDR1 LGHDT and CDR2 YNNKEL (reference sequence). The CDR3 sequence is 16 residues long. V gave up 1 base and J gave up 3 bases; unmatched junction bases: 6. The chain's CDR3 is CASSQVSGTSTDTQYF. The CDR3 coding sequence is TGTGCCAGCAGCCAAGTATCCGGGACTAGTACAGATACGCAGTATTTT.

Regarding this clone: One junction end does not reproduce the germline sequence, and a read error may be involved. The chain uses TRBV6-1 and TRBJ2-1; tentatively, D is TRBD2 (7 bases). Per germline, CDR1 MNHNS and CDR2 SASEGT. The CDR3 has 14 amino acids. CDR3 region: CASREGGGTDEQFF. As DNA, the CDR3 is TGTGCCAGCAGGGAAGGGGGAGGGACGGATGAGCAGTTCTTC.

The J gene is TRBJ1-2, the V gene TRBV19; D call uncertain. The length of the CDR3 is 13 residues. V lost 5 bases, J lost 4 bases, and 11 bases lay in between. CDR1 and CDR2 from the germline V gene are LNHDA and SQIVND (reference sequence). CDR3 loop: CASSPPGSYGYTF. In DNA form, the CDR3 reads TGTGCCAGTAGTCCCCCGGGGTCCTATGGCTACACCTTC.

The CDR3 nucleotides read TGCAGTGCTAGTAGGCCTAGCGGGGGCTCGGGGACAGATACGCAGTATTTT. Translation gives CSASRPSGGSGTDTQYF. The chain is built from TRBV20-1 and TRBJ2-3; 10 bases are shared with TRBD2. The CDR3 runs 17 residues. J lost 3 bases, V lost 3 bases, and 12 bases had no gene match. Germline values: CDR1 DFQATT, CDR2 SNEGSKA (reference sequence).

This clone was observed a few times. V gene TRBV4-3 combines with J gene TRBJ2-2; D uncertain. The CDR3 spans 18 residues. Germline V gene sequence: CDR1 LGHNA, CDR2 YSLEER. Trimming removed 0 bases at V and 1 base at J, with 15 bases between. CDR3 sequence reads: CASSQETLAPLNTGELFF. CDR3 nucleotide sequence: TGCGCCAGCAGCCAAGAGACCTTAGCCCCCTTGAACACCGGGGAGCTGTTTTTT.

V and J are TRBV28 and TRBJ2-7; D not resolved. Per the germline V gene, CDR1 is MDHEN and CDR2 is SYDVKM. Trimming cost V 6 bases and J 10 bases, with 13 bases left between them. The CDR3 length is 11 residues. The CDR3 region is CASSSPETQYF. CDR3 DNA: TGTGCCAGCAGCTCTCCAGAAACCCAGTACTTC.

This chain connects TRBV6-2 or TRBV6-3 to TRBJ2-1, with 8 bases identical to TRBD2. The CDR3 consists of 16 residues. With V trimmed by 1 base and J by 3 bases, 5 bases remained unmatched. CDR1 is MNHEY and CDR2 is SVGEGT in the germline V gene. The CDR3: CASSYWRGEYYNEQFF. In nucleotides, the CDR3 is TGTGCCAGCAGTTACTGGCGGGGGGAATACTACAATGAGCAGTTCTTC.

This clone was recorded only once. The chain uses TRBV10-2 and TRBJ2-7; D is uncertain. This CDR3 comprises 17 residues. Trimming cost V 6 bases and J 0 bases, with 21 bases left between them. CDR1 WSHSY and CDR2 SAAADI come from the germline V gene. CDR3 nucleotides: TGCGCCAGCAGGGGCACGTTTTGGGCAACGAGCTCCTACGAGCAGTACTTC. Translation gives CASRGTFWATSSYEQYF.

This chain joins TRBV5-1 and TRBJ1-1, with 7 bases fitting TRBD1. CDR3 length: 14 residues. J lost 11 bases, V lost 4 bases, and 14 bases had no gene match. Looked up from germline, CDR1 is SGHRS and CDR2 is YFSETQ. CDR3 sequence: CASSERTGAFGAFF. As DNA, the CDR3 is TGCGCCAGCAGCGAACGGACAGGTGCATTTGGGGCTTTCTTT.

The chain is built from TRBV6-4 and TRBJ1-6; 9 positions agree with TRBD1. CDR1 and CDR2 (germline): MRHNA, SNTAGT. There are 15 residues in the CDR3. With V trimmed by 4 bases and J by 8 bases, 6 bases remained unmatched. CDR3 nucleotides: TGTGCCAGCAGTGTCGACAGGGGGAAAGATTCACCCCTCCACTTT. This encodes CASSVDRGKDSPLHF.